This entry lists 6 T cell receptor beta chains sequenced from one sample in a study of T cell responses to AZD1222 COVID-19 vaccine. Assay used: immunoSEQ multiplex PCR; TCRdb lists only in-frame clones, some missing. The sample has about 18,000 clones; more than 80% are singletons. The material sequenced was peripheral blood, taken 28 days after the second AZD1222 dose. These receptors originate from an adult who received the AZD1222 COVID-19 vaccine.

The chain carries TRBV27 and TRBJ2-2; D may be TRBD1 (6 bases). Deletions cut 10 bases from V and 6 bases from J, with 12 bases between. This CDR3 region has 12 residues. The germline CDR1 and CDR2 sequences are MNHEY and SMNVEV (reference sequence). The CDR3: CAISGAAGELFF. The CDR3 coding sequence is TGTGCCATCTCAGGGGCGGCCGGGGAGCTGTTTTTT.

The rearrangement links TRBV5-1 to TRBJ2-1, with TRBD1 matching over 7 bases. The CDR3 covers 14 residues. The ends lost 4 bases at V and 8 bases at J; junction bases unmatched: 9. The germline V gene has CDR1 SGHRS and CDR2 YFSETQ. The CDR3 reads CASSQGQVGDEQFF. CDR3 DNA: TGCGCCAGCAGCCAAGGACAGGTGGGCGATGAGCAGTTCTTC.

V is TRBV30 and J is TRBJ1-2; 8 bases map to TRBD1. CDR3 length: 14 residues. The J segment lost 7 bases and the V segment lost 4 bases, leaving 11 bases of the junction unmatched. Germline V gene data show CDR1 as GTSNPN and CDR2 as SVGIG (reference sequence). The CDR3: CAWTPGQGARGYTF. The CDR3 coding sequence is TGTGCCTGGACGCCGGGGCAGGGGGCGCGTGGCTACACCTTC.

The rearrangement uses TRBV30 and TRBJ1-4; 8 positions agree with TRBD1. J lost 8 bases, V lost 3 bases, and 5 bases had no gene match. This CDR3 region has 13 residues. The germline CDR1 and CDR2 sequences are GTSNPN and SVGIG (reference sequence). CDR3 bases: TGTGCCTGGAGCAGGGGGCCAGGGGAAAAACTGTTTTTT. It encodes CAWSRGPGEKLFF.

CDR3 protein: CASTLTGGAIDTQYF. CDR3 nucleotide sequence: TGTGCCAGCACCCTAACGGGGGGGGCGATAGATACGCAGTATTTT. This chain links TRBV3-1 (or the pseudogene TRBV3-2) with TRBJ2-3, with TRBD2 matching over 8 bases. Germline assignment: CDR1 LGHDT and CDR2 YNNKEL (reference sequence). V shed 7 bases and J 5 bases; nucleotides not matched to a gene: 11. This CDR3 is built from 15 residues.

The rearrangement uses TRBV6-2 or TRBV6-3 and TRBJ1-1, with 8 positions matching TRBD1. Germline-derived CDR1 and CDR2 are MNHEY and SVGEGT. Unmatched junction bases numbered 18, after V lost 2 bases and J lost 1 base. This CDR3 spans 20 amino acids. The CDR3 is CASSYTSSPGTGHGNTEAFF. In DNA, the CDR3 is TGTGCCAGCAGTTACACGTCATCACCCGGGACAGGTCATGGGAACACTGAAGCTTTCTTT.